The entry below gives a single T cell receptor (beta chain) sequence along with its context. Its antigen remains unidentified. The data belong to a study of vaccination and CD4 T cells after COVID-19. An Oncomine TCR Beta short-read assay was used to sequence the DNA from cultured CD4+ T cells. Each CDR3 protein is one row after TCRdb ran MiXCR on the PCR reads. This sample yields roughly 14,000 distinct CDR3 sequences, of which 55% are seen a single time; approximately 15% belongs to the top ten. Germline V CDR1 and CDR2: MGHDK, SYGVNS. With V trimmed by 10 bases and J by 5 bases, 8 bases remained unmatched. The CDR3 spans 13 residues. Treatment given: approximately 9-day PBMC culture with coronavirus spike peptide pools or control peptides (ViraFEST assay). It was after around ten days of culture that CD4+ T cells were isolated by negative selection.

The receptor was isolated from a human donor who had recovered from COVID-19. Sample: CD4+ T cells from blood, cultured in vitro. This rearrangement joins TRBV25-1 to TRBJ2-5, with 9 bases lining up with TRBD1. CDR3 residues: CAILQGAGETQYF. The CDR3 nucleotides are TGTGCCATATTACAGGGGGCTGGGGAGACCCAGTACTTC.